The T cell receptor beta chain described here comes from a study of T cells in Graves' hyperthyroidism and ophthalmopathy. Study context: Peripheral blood was collected at initial diagnosis, before any treatment. Study-level points and caveats: Ophthalmopathy was model-predicted a median roughly 6.2 months pre-onset. Stable hyperthyroidism and ophthalmopathy were separated using 13 V-J signatures.

Patients with uncontrolled infections, other autoimmune diseases, pregnancy or lactation were excluded. The germline V gene has CDR1 LNHNV and CDR2 YYDKDF (reference sequence). V shed 5 bases, J shed 7 bases, and the junction held 9 bases outside the gene matches. The CDR3 sequence is 15 residues long. There are many counts of this clonotype. What it recognizes is unknown. There were TCR beta CDR3 regions amplified from RNA transcripts. The HTBI primer set drove a first-round RT-PCR of the TCR CDR3. Using its own MiXCR run on the multiplex PCR reads, TCRdb lists one record per CDR3 protein. Of hundreds of thousands of distinct CDR3 sequences in the sample, 35% to 40% were seen once.

Sequencing was performed on blood. V usage is TRBV15 and J usage is TRBJ2-2, with TRBD2 identical over 8 bases. The TCR sequence derives from a man between 18 and 35 years old with Graves' hyperthyroidism. The CDR3 region is CATSLRRGASGELFF. The CDR3, as DNA: TGTGCCACCAGCCTCCGGCGGGGGGCAAGCGGGGAGCTGTTTTTT.